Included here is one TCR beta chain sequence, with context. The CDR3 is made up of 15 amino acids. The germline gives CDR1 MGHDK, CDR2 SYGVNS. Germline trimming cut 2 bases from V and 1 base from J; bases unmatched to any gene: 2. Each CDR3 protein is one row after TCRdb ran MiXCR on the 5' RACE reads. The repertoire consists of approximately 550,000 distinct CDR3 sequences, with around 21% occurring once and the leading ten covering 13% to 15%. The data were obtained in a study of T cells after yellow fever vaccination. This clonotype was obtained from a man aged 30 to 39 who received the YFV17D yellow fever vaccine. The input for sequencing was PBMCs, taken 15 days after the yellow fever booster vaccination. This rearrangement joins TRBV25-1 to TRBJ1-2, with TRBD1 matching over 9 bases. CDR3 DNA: TGTGCCAGCAGTGAAGAGGACAGGGGTAACTATGGCTACACCTTC. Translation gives CASSEEDRGNYGYTF.